Presented here are 26 T cell receptor beta chains from one specimen sequenced in a study of a mutant IDH1 vaccine in newly diagnosed glioma. Their specific antigens are unknown. The time point is: week 23, last vaccination. Vaccine doses each comprised 300 ug of mutant IDH1 20-mer peptide, with topical imiquimod. Assay used: immunoSEQ multiplex PCR; TCRdb lists only in-frame clones, some missing. The data contain approximately 39,000 clones, roughly four fifths of them seen just once; the ten biggest clones take up about 5.5%. The specimen comprised PBMCs, sampled from a glioma patient whose treatment included an IDH1 peptide vaccine. All receptors come from a man aged 35 to 55 with glioma.

The count of this clone is one. The J gene is TRBJ2-1, the V gene TRBV10-1; D may be TRBD2 (5 bases). Germline assignment: CDR1 WNHNN and CDR2 SYGVQD (reference sequence). The CDR3 totals 14 residues. Deletions cut 4 bases from V and 6 bases from J, with 13 bases between. The CDR3 bases are TGCGCCAGCAGTGCAATTAGCCTAGCCAATGAGCAGTTCTTC. As protein: CASSAISLANEQFF.

The rearrangement joins TRBV5-5 to TRBJ1-1; D is unclear. Trimming shortened V by 5 bases and J by 6 bases, and 14 bases separated the two germline ends. From germline, CDR1 is SGHKS and CDR2 YYEKEE (reference sequence). The CDR3 is 13 amino acids. CDR3 nucleotide sequence: TGTGCCAGCAGAAGATTAAGAGCTCCTGAAGCTTTCTTT. Translated, it gives CASRRLRAPEAFF.

This clone occurred a few times. V gene TRBV7-9 combines with J gene TRBJ2-7; D gene uncertain. Trimming left V 5 bases short and J 3 bases short, with 8 bases between. CDR1 SEHNR and CDR2 FQNEAQ come from the germline V gene (reference sequence). This CDR3 spans 12 amino acids. The CDR3 protein is CASSLPLYEQYF. The CDR3 DNA follows: TGTGCCAGCAGCCTCCCCCTCTACGAGCAGTACTTC.

CDR3 nucleotides: TGTGCCAGCAGCCCCGGCCTAGCGGAGCGCTACGAGCAGTACTTC. Translating it yields CASSPGLAERYEQYF. The rearrangement links TRBV13 to TRBJ2-7, with 7 bases fitting TRBD2. J gave up 3 bases and V 5 bases, and 10 bases lay outside the gene matches. This CDR3 comprises 15 residues. Germline CDR1 and CDR2: PRHDT and FYEKMQ (reference sequence).

This chain links TRBV7-2 with TRBJ2-7; D is ambiguous. CDR1 SGHTA and CDR2 FQGNSA come from the germline V gene. Trimming removed 5 bases at V and 0 bases at J, with 5 bases between. The CDR3 consists of 12 residues. CDR3 nucleotide sequence: TGTGCCAGCAGCCATTCCTCCTACGAGCAGTACTTC. This translates into CASSHSSYEQYF.

The CDR3 sequence: CASSFRGGGTQYF. The CDR3 nucleotides read TGTGCCAGCAGCTTCCGCGGGGGTGGGACCCAGTACTTC. The chain combines TRBV7-3 with TRBJ2-5; 7 bases are shared with TRBD2. After removal of 3 bases from V and 7 bases from J, the junction contained 5 bases not matched to a gene. CDR1 and CDR2 (germline): SGHTA, FQGTGA. This CDR3 region has 13 residues.

Notes on this clone: This specimen includes other DNA sequences encoding the same CDR3. The chain uses TRBV28 and TRBJ2-7; D call uncertain. V was trimmed by 5 bases and J by 7 bases, leaving 9 bases between them. This CDR3 has 11 amino acids. Germline V lookup: CDR1 MDHEN, CDR2 SYDVKM. CDR3 loop: CASSQDPEQYF. The CDR3 nucleotides are TGTGCCAGCAGTCAGGACCCGGAGCAGTACTTC.

About this clone: One end of the junction is discordant with germline, which a read error may explain. J is TRBJ1-6 and V is TRBV27, with 9 bases matching TRBD1. Germline V gene lookup returns CDR1 MNHEY and CDR2 SMNVEV (reference sequence). The CDR3 has 16 amino acids. In DNA, the CDR3 is TGTGCCAGCAGTATATCTAGGACAGGGGACAGGTCACCCCTCCACTTT. Protein: CASSISRTGDRSPLHF.

The chain links TRBV5-1 to TRBJ2-1, with D possibly TRBD2 on 6 matching bases. The CDR3 spans 15 residues. V was clipped by 0 bases and J by 1 base, with 8 bases between them. Germline CDR1 SGHRS, CDR2 YFSETQ. This CDR3 reads CASSLGGVSYNEQFF. The CDR3 DNA sequence: TGCGCCAGCAGCTTGGGCGGGGTTTCCTACAATGAGCAGTTCTTC.

This chain links TRBV6-6 with TRBJ1-2; tentative D call: TRBD1 (6 bases). Per germline, CDR1 MNHNY and CDR2 SVGAGI (reference sequence). V lost 2 bases, J lost 8 bases, and 12 bases lay in between. The CDR3 has 13 residues. The chain's CDR3 is CASSYGGPEGYTF. CDR3 nucleotide sequence: TGTGCCAGCAGTTACGGGGGGCCAGAGGGCTACACCTTC.

This clone has only a few counts. The chain is built from TRBV10-1 and TRBJ2-7; the match to TRBD1 covers 8 bases. There are 13 residues in the CDR3. V shed 9 bases and J 6 bases; nucleotides not matched to a gene: 10. CDR1 is WNHNN and CDR2 is SYGVQD in the germline V gene (reference sequence). The CDR3 loop is CASADREVGEQYF. The DNA of the CDR3 is TGCGCCAGTGCGGACAGGGAGGTGGGCGAGCAGTACTTC.

This clone was counted a single time. The rearrangement links TRBV25-1 to TRBJ2-3; no clear D. From germline, CDR1 is MGHDK and CDR2 SYGVNS. V was clipped by 3 bases and J by 6 bases, with 7 bases between them. The CDR3 length is 12 residues. The CDR3: CASSDKWDTQYF. The CDR3 nucleotides are TGTGCCAGCAGTGATAAGTGGGATACGCAGTATTTT.

V usage is TRBV11-3 and J usage is TRBJ1-5, with D unclear. Looked up from germline, CDR1 is SGHNT and CDR2 is YENEEA. The ends were cut back, 0 bases at V and 4 bases at J, with 7 bases in the middle. This CDR3 comprises 14 residues. CDR3 coding DNA: TGTGCCAGCAGCTTAGATCTTGTAAATCAGCCCCAGCATTTT. It specifies CASSLDLVNQPQHF.

This chain connects TRBV19 to TRBJ2-2; D possibly corresponds to TRBD1 (5 bases). The CDR3 loop spans 18 amino acids. Germline CDR1 is LNHDA and CDR2 is SQIVND (reference sequence). The ends were cut back, 4 bases at V and 2 bases at J, with 20 bases in the middle. DNA of the CDR3: TGTGCCAGTAGTACCCCTCCCCCAGGGATGAAAAACACCGGGGAGCTGTTTTTT. Translation gives CASSTPPPGMKNTGELFF.

V is TRBV5-1 and J is TRBJ1-6; D remains ambiguous. Germline V gene lookup returns CDR1 SGHRS and CDR2 YFSETQ. V was trimmed by 4 bases and J by 10 bases, leaving 15 bases between them. There are 14 residues in the CDR3. CDR3 DNA: TGCGCCAGCAGCGGAAACGGGATCCTCTCACCCCTCCACTTT. Its protein product is CASSGNGILSPLHF.

J is TRBJ2-3 and V is TRBV7-9; possibly TRBD2 for D (5 bases). There are 16 residues in the CDR3. V dropped 4 bases and J dropped 2 bases, with 16 bases sitting between them. Looked up from germline, CDR1 is SEHNR and CDR2 is FQNEAQ (reference sequence). The CDR3 region has the DNA TGTGCCAGCAGCTCGCAACTAGGGCCCTCCACAGATACGCAGTATTTT. As protein: CASSSQLGPSTDTQYF.

The V gene is TRBV5-6, the J gene TRBJ2-5, with D perhaps assigned TRBD1 or TRBD2 (5 bases each). The germline CDR1 and CDR2 sequences are SGHDT and YYEEEE. Trimming pared 4 bases from V and 2 bases from J, leaving 24 bases between. The CDR3 has 18 residues. The CDR3 region has the DNA TGTGCCAGCAGCCCGATCCGCCGGACCCGGGGCACACAAGAGACCCAGTACTTC. This translates into CASSPIRRTRGTQETQYF.

The J gene is TRBJ2-3, the V gene TRBV11-2; 13 nucleotides match TRBD2. CDR1 is SGHAT and CDR2 is FQNNGV in the germline V gene. Trimming removed 4 bases from V and 5 bases from J; junction bases left unmatched: 15. The CDR3 runs 19 residues. The CDR3 loop is CASSSPARLAGGRGDTQYF. Here the CDR3 DNA reads TGTGCCAGCAGCTCGCCCGCCCGACTAGCGGGGGGCCGGGGAGATACGCAGTATTTT. Variable domain in full (rest from reference TRBV11-2 and TRBJ2-3): EAGVAQSPRYKIIEKRQSVAFWCNPISGHATLYWYQQILGQGPKLLIQFQNNGVVDDSQLPKDRFSAERLKGVDSTLKIQPAKLEDSAVYLCASSSPARLAGGRGDTQYFGPGTRLTVL.

This clone has only a few counts. The J gene is TRBJ1-1, the V gene TRBV10-3; D is ambiguous. Between the trimmed V and J ends, which lost 2 bases and 1 base, there was a span of 8 bases. The CDR3 sequence is 14 residues long. CDR1 and CDR2 (germline): ENHRY, SYGVKD. The CDR3 DNA follows: TGTGCCATCAGTGAGGGGCCTCCGAACACTGAAGCTTTCTTT. Residues: CAISEGPPNTEAFF.

There are a few counts of this clone. The chain has TRBV18 and TRBJ1-5; 7 bases are shared with TRBD1. V lost 2 bases to trimming and J lost 5 bases; unmatched junction nucleotides: 6. CDR3 length: 15 residues. Germline V lookup: CDR1 KGHSH, CDR2 LQKENI. DNA of the CDR3: TGTGCCAGCTCACCAATGGGACAGCACGATCAGCCCCAGCATTTT. Translating gives CASSPMGQHDQPQHF.

CDR3 nucleotide sequence: TGCAGCGTTGATAAGGGCGAGACCCAGTACTTC. Translation: CSVDKGETQYF. The rearrangement joins TRBV29-1 to TRBJ2-5; D gene ambiguous. The CDR3 totals 11 residues. Per germline, CDR1 SQVTM and CDR2 ANQGSEA. V lost 3 bases and J 5 bases, leaving 7 bases between the germline ends.

V gene TRBV7-3 combines with J gene TRBJ2-3, with 11 bases that match TRBD2. The CDR3 runs 14 residues. Looked up from germline, CDR1 is SGHTA and CDR2 is FQGTGA. V lost 5 bases, J lost 5 bases, and 3 bases stayed unmatched. The CDR3 reads CASSLAGGVDTQYF. The DNA for the CDR3 is TGTGCCAGCAGCCTAGCGGGAGGAGTAGATACGCAGTATTTT.

The chain links TRBV7-9 to TRBJ2-7, with D tentatively TRBD1 or TRBD2 (5 bases each). CDR1 SEHNR and CDR2 FQNEAQ come from the germline V gene (reference sequence). The CDR3 covers 15 residues. V lost 5 bases and J lost 3, with 17 bases in between. The CDR3 here is CASSQVGGMGYEQYF. DNA of the CDR3: TGTGCCAGCAGCCAGGTTGGGGGTATGGGCTACGAGCAGTACTTC.

This clone was seen only a few times. The gene calls are TRBV6-4 and TRBJ1-5; D not resolved. V was pared by 5 bases and J by 6 bases, with 2 bases between. The CDR3 has 10 amino acids. Looked up from germline, CDR1 is MRHNA and CDR2 is SNTAGT. CDR3 region: CASSSQPQHF. DNA of the CDR3: TGTGCCAGCAGTAGTCAGCCCCAGCATTTT.

The chain uses TRBV4-1 and TRBJ2-7, with no clear D. This CDR3 has 13 residues. Trimming removed 0 bases from V and 3 bases from J, with 6 bases in between. The germline CDR1 and CDR2 sequences are MGHRA and YSYEKL. The DNA for the CDR3 is TGCGCCAGCAGCCAAGAGACACGCTACGAGCAGTACTTC. Protein: CASSQETRYEQYF.

The rearrangement uses TRBV10-1 and TRBJ1-2; the D gene is possibly TRBD1 (5 bases). V shed 0 bases and J shed 8 bases, with 10 bases lying between them. The germline gives CDR1 WNHNN, CDR2 SYGVQD (reference sequence). The CDR3 has 13 amino acids. The CDR3 DNA reads TGCGCCAGCAGTGAGTCGAGGGGCCGAGGCTACACCTTC. Its protein product is CASSESRGRGYTF.